The clone carrying this T cell receptor beta chain has at least ten counts. Its target is unknown. V lost 2 bases to trimming and J lost 2 bases, with 9 bases between them. Per the germline V gene, CDR1 is MNHEY and CDR2 is SMNVEV (reference sequence). The CDR3 covers 14 residues. This specimen belongs to a study of blood T cells in healthy people across ages. Study observations and caveats: Diversity was estimated from one million T cells, and these estimates were considered underestimates.

The use of a sample-barcoded 5' primer and a J-beta primer mix characterized a second PCR of roughly 6 to 11 cycles. Via MiXCR, TCRdb re-called the 5' RACE reads, giving one row per CDR3 protein. The sample lists about 1.1 million distinct CDR3 sequences, more than 30% occurring once. The sequence was collected from a man younger than 30 in good health. The chain is built from TRBV27 and TRBJ1-2; D perhaps matches TRBD1 (6 bases). Sequenced: blood. The CDR3 region has the DNA TGTGCCAGCAGTTTACAGGGGACCAACTATGGCTACACCTTC. Its translation: CASSLQGTNYGYTF.